This T cell receptor (beta chain) was captured by sequencing in a study of CD8 T cells in ankylosing spondylitis. In its sample, this clonotype was seen many times. The antigen is unknown. Notes on the study in general: A motif of 7 or 8 highly homologous TCR beta variants was seen as apparently characteristic of ankylosing spondylitis blood.

TCRdb used MiXCR to reprocess the 5' RACE reads, holding one entry per CDR3 protein. Among a few hundred thousand distinct CDR3 sequences listed, 12% were seen once. The CDR3 has 15 residues. Per germline, CDR1 SGHKS and CDR2 YYEKEE (reference sequence). The ends were cut back, 1 base at V and 3 bases at J, with 10 bases in the middle. The TCR comes from a male donor with ankylosing spondylitis. The sequencing sample was made of blood, either unsorted or a sorted T cell fraction (not recorded which). The rearrangement links TRBV5-5 to TRBJ2-2, with D perhaps TRBD1 (5 bases). The CDR3 sequence: CASSLRGGDTGELFF. DNA of the CDR3: TGTGCCAGCAGCTTGAGGGGTGGGGACACCGGGGAGCTGTTTTTT.